The rows below give T cell receptor beta chains drawn from one sample of a study of metastatic and nonmetastatic thyroid tumors. TCRdb re-processed the PCR reads through MiXCR. The table shows almost 15,000 clones, with over 25% occurring only once. The sequenced sample was tumor tissue. All receptors come from a male donor with papillary thyroid cancer or a benign thyroid nodule (not recorded which). Some clones in this sample may be carry-over from other donors' samples. Both conserved end residues are part of each CDR3. The D gene is left open where the match is weak. The listing skips clone size in some rows; elsewhere it reads once, few, many or a size class.

>medium-sized|TRBJ2-7|TRBV27|TRBD1
CASAWDRVGEQYF
TGTGCCAGCGCATGGGACAGGGTCGGAGAGCAGTACTTC
>few|TRBJ2-7|TRBV27|.
CASSPGTLGEQYF
TGTGCCAGCAGTCCAGGGACATTGGGCGAGCAGTACTTC
>few|TRBJ2-5|TRBV9|.
CASSLDSQEIQYF
TGTGCCAGCAGCCTGGACAGTCAAGAGATCCAGTACTTC
>.|TRBJ2-7|TRBV20-1|TRBD2
CSARGSSGRAYEQYF
TGCAGTGCTAGGGGATCTAGCGGGAGGGCCTACGAGCAGTACTTC
>many|TRBJ2-7|TRBV15|.
CATSREGEVHEQYF
TGTGCCACCAGCAGAGAAGGGGAAGTACACGAGCAGTACTTC
>few|TRBJ1-1|TRBV6-2/TRBV6-3|.
CASSYLNTEAFF
TGTGCCAGCAGTTATCTTAACACTGAAGCTTTCTTT
>few|TRBJ1-2|TRBV24-1|TRBD1
CATSDKQGINYGYTF
TGTGCCACCAGTGATAAACAGGGGATTAACTATGGCTACACCTTC
>few|TRBJ2-7|TRBV28|.
CASSAPDRLEQYF
TGTGCCAGCAGCGCCCCGGACCGGCTCGAGCAGTACTTC
>.|TRBJ2-7|TRBV18|.
CASSLKGGSGLTSSYEQYF
TGTGCCAGCTCACTCAAAGGGGGGTCGGGACTGACGAGCTCCTACGAGCAGTACTTC
>many|TRBJ2-5|TRBV27|.
CASSLEREETQYF
TGTGCCAGCAGTTTAGAAAGGGAAGAGACCCAGTACTTC
>.|TRBJ1-5|TRBV5-6|TRBD1
CASSLRTGVNQPQHF
TGTGCCAGCAGCTTAAGAACAGGGGTCAATCAGCCCCAGCATTTT
>.|TRBJ1-5|TRBV27|.
CAISTREGQPQHF
TGTGCCATCAGCACCCGGGAAGGTCAGCCCCAGCATTTT
>medium-sized|TRBJ1-1|TRBV12-3/TRBV12-4|.
CASSFLPLNTEAFF
TGTGCCAGCAGTTTTTTACCCTTGAACACTGAAGCTTTCTTT
>few|TRBJ2-2|TRBV12-3/TRBV12-4|.
CASSLAGTGELFF
TGTGCCAGCAGTTTAGCGGGGACCGGGGAGCTGTTTTTT
>many|TRBJ2-7|TRBV18|TRBD2
CASSLNGGSGLAGPTYEVYF
TGTGCCAGCTCACTCAATGGGGGGTCGGGACTAGCGGGACCTACCTACGAGGTGTACTTC
>.|TRBJ2-7|TRBV7-6|.
CASSRGQTHYEQYF
TGTGCCAGCAGCCGCGGACAGACCCACTACGAGCAGTACTTC